This TCR beta chain appears in the sequencing data of a study of T-cell reconstitution after alpha-beta-depleted transplantation in children. General study points: Expanded graft clones, several hundred of them, were reportedly the source of alpha-beta T cells about two months after transplant. It was surviving recipient T cells and thymic progenitors that gave some patients high TCRbeta diversity at day 60. Among T cells one year after transplant, newly produced cells accounted for most counts and diversity.

This clonotype was found many times. Its matching antigen is unknown. Trimming took off 6 bases at V and 6 bases at J, with 21 bases between the two ends. The CDR3 is 15 residues long. The germline CDR1 and CDR2 sequences are MDHEN and SYDVKM. Preparation of the TCRbeta library involved a method that used unique molecular identifiers. TCRdb independently ran MiXCR on the PCR reads; one entry per CDR3 protein. In the table there are about 280,000 distinct CDR3 sequences, 9.5% to 13% of which are singletons. V usage is TRBV28 and J usage is TRBJ2-7; the D gene is possibly TRBD1 (6 bases). Source: peripheral blood, taken 180 days after TCRalphabeta/CD19-depleted stem cell transplant. This clonotype was obtained from a male patient between 2 and 15 years old who had a stem cell transplant for chronic granulomatous disease, so the T cells may come from the graft donor. Here the CDR3 reads CASSPLTGWVLEQYF. In DNA, the CDR3 is TGTGCCAGCAGCCCTCTCACAGGGTGGGTTCTCGAGCAGTACTTC. The complete variable domain, with remaining parts taken from reference TRBV28 and TRBJ2-7, reads DVKVTQSSRYLVKRTGEKVFLECVQDMDHENMFWYRQDPGLGLRLIYFSYDVKMKEKGDIPEGYSVSREKKERFSLILESASTNQTSMYLCASSPLTGWVLEQYFGPGTRLTVT.